The rows below give T cell receptor beta chains drawn from one sample of a study of control samples from healthy donors and cancer patients. The table came from immunoSEQ multiplex PCR; TCRdb's copy has only in-frame clones and leaves some out. The data show some 95,000 clones, with 80% to 95% seen just once and about 2.9% held by the top ten. The sequenced material came from blood. The receptors were gathered from a human donor in good health. The donor label of this sample is uncertain. Each CDR3 is given with its conserved first and last residue. D genes are given only for firm matches. A clone size is listed for some rows: how often the clone was seen (once, few, many), or a class if it is expanded.

size | J | D | V | DNA | CDR3
NA | TRBJ2-3 | NA | TRBV6-5 | TGTGCCAGCAGTTACACGACAGCTAGCACAGATACGCAGTATTTT | CASSYTTASTDTQYF
NA | TRBJ2-6 | NA | TRBV3-1/TRBV3-2 | TGTGCCAGCAGCCTGGCAGGGTCTGGGGCCAACGTCCTGACTTTC | CASSLAGSGANVLTF
NA | TRBJ1-3 | NA | TRBV2 | TGTGCCAGCCGGGCAGGCGTGGAAGGAAACACCATATATTTT | CASRAGVEGNTIYF
NA | TRBJ1-1 | TRBD1 | TRBV7-8 | TGTGCCAGCAGCTTAGATGGGACAGTGAACACTGAAGCTTTCTTT | CASSLDGTVNTEAFF
NA | TRBJ1-4 | NA | TRBV7-2 | TGTGCCAGCAGCTTAGCAGGGGTTAATGAAAAACTGTTTTTT | CASSLAGVNEKLFF
NA | TRBJ2-7 | NA | TRBV6-2/TRBV6-3 | TGTGCCAGCAGTTCGACAACCGCAGGTCCGAGGGAGTACTTC | CASSSTTAGPREYF
NA | TRBJ1-2 | NA | TRBV6-1 | TGTGCCAGCAGTGAACCCGATGGAAACTATGGCTACACCTTC | CASSEPDGNYGYTF
NA | TRBJ1-2 | TRBD1 | TRBV10-3 | TGTGCCATCAGAGGGGGACAGCCAACTCATGGCTACACCTTC | CAIRGGQPTHGYTF
NA | TRBJ1-3 | NA | TRBV6-1 | TGTGCCAGCAGTGAAGACAGGTACTCTGGAAACACCATATATTTT | CASSEDRYSGNTIYF
NA | TRBJ1-1 | NA | TRBV30 | TGTGCCTGGAACAGACAGAACACTGAAGCTTTCTTT | CAWNRQNTEAFF
NA | TRBJ2-2 | NA | TRBV6-1 | TGTGCCAGCAGTGAAAAGGTTACTGGAGACACCGGGGAGCTGTTTTTT | CASSEKVTGDTGELFF
NA | TRBJ1-1 | NA | TRBV6-1 | TGTGCCAGCAGTCCGTCCCTAGGGGGAACCACTGAAGCTTTCTTT | CASSPSLGGTTEAFF
NA | TRBJ1-1 | NA | TRBV4-1 | TGCGCCAGCAGCCCCCGAGAGTCTATGAACACTGAAGCTTTCTTT | CASSPRESMNTEAFF
NA | TRBJ2-1 | TRBD1 | TRBV3-1/TRBV3-2 | TGTGCCAGCAGCCAAGAGTGGGACAGGGGGCTCGGCAATGAGCAGTTCTTC | CASSQEWDRGLGNEQFF
NA | TRBJ2-2 | NA | TRBV5-4 | TGTGCCAGCAGCTTGCGGACTTCGAACACCGGGGAGCTGTTTTTT | CASSLRTSNTGELFF
NA | TRBJ2-7 | NA | TRBV2 | TGTGCCAGCAGCTCGACAGGAACGATTTACGAGCAGTACTTC | CASSSTGTIYEQYF
NA | TRBJ1-2 | NA | TRBV15 | TGTGCCACCAGCAGAGGGGTAACAGTGGATGGCTACACCTTC | CATSRGVTVDGYTF
NA | TRBJ1-5 | NA | TRBV6-6 | TGTGCCAGCAGTTACTCGACAGGTGAGGATCAGCCCCAGCATTTT | CASSYSTGEDQPQHF
NA | TRBJ2-1 | TRBD1 | TRBV3-1/TRBV3-2 | TGTGCCAGCAGCCGTACCGGGACAGATTTCTACAATGAGCAGTTCTTC | CASSRTGTDFYNEQFF
NA | TRBJ1-1 | NA | TRBV30 | TGTGCCTGGAGTCCACACGGAGAAGAAGCTTTCTTT | CAWSPHGEEAFF
once | TRBJ2-2 | TRBD1 | TRBV6-5 | TGTGCCAGCAGGGCCGGACAGGCCACCGGGGAGCTGTTTTTT | CASRAGQATGELFF
few | TRBJ1-6 | NA | TRBV3-1/TRBV3-2 | TGTGCCAGCAGCCAAGACCTTATCAGGTCGAGCTCCTATAATTCACCCCTCCACTTT | CASSQDLIRSSSYNSPLHF
NA | TRBJ2-5 | NA | TRBV7-6 | TGTGCCAGCCGAGAAGGGGCGGAGACCCAGTACTTC | CASREGAETQYF
NA | TRBJ2-2 | TRBD1 | TRBV19 | TGTGCCAGTAGTAACAGGGGGCCGGGCACCGGGGAGCTGTTTTTT | CASSNRGPGTGELFF
NA | TRBJ1-1 | NA | TRBV2 | TGTGCCAGCAAACAGACAAGCACTGAAGCTTTCTTT | CASKQTSTEAFF
NA | TRBJ1-2 | NA | TRBV28 | TGTGCCAGCAGTTTAGGGGGGGGGCGAGGAGGCTACACCTTC | CASSLGGGRGGYTF
NA | TRBJ1-2 | NA | TRBV2 | TGTGCCAGCAGTGAAGGGACTAACTATGGCTACACCTTC | CASSEGTNYGYTF
NA | TRBJ2-1 | NA | TRBV7-3 | TGTGCCAGCAGCTTAGGGGCTGCTAGGGTTAGCTCCTACAATGAGCAGTTCTTC | CASSLGAARVSSYNEQFF
NA | TRBJ2-5 | NA | TRBV24-1 | TGTGCCACCAGCAAACACAGTGCCGAGACCCAGTACTTC | CATSKHSAETQYF
NA | TRBJ2-1 | TRBD2 | TRBV6-5 | TGTGCCAGGGATGGGGCGGGGGAATTGGGGCAGTTCTTC | CARDGAGELGQFF